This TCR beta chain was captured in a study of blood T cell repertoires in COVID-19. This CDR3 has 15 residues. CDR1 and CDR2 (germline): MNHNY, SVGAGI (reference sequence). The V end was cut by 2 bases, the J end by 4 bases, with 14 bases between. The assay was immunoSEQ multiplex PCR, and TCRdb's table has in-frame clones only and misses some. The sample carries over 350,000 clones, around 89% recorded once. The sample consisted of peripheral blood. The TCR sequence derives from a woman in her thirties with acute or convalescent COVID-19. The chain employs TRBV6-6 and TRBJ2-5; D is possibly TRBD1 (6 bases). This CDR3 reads CASSYDHREAETQYF. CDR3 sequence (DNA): TGTGCCAGCAGTTACGACCACAGGGAAGCAGAGACCCAGTACTTC.